The present entry profiles one T cell receptor beta chain with its context. The sample comes from a study of shared clonotypes between healthy human individuals. CDR3 length: 14 residues. V lost 3 bases and J lost 2, with 11 bases in between. Germline V lookup: CDR1 LNHDA, CDR2 SQIVND (reference sequence). Some clones are missing from TCRdb's copy, which holds only in-frame ones; the method was immunoSEQ multiplex PCR. Among some 650,000 clones listed, 97% were seen once. This clonotype originated in a woman under 40 in good health. The sequenced sample consisted of naive CD4+ T cells sorted from blood. Noted subset: CD45RA+ positively selected. The gene calls are TRBV19 and TRBJ2-7; no reliable D call. CDR3 region: CASSIRMGTYEQYF. The DNA of the CDR3 is TGTGCCAGTAGTATCCGAATGGGTACCTACGAGCAGTACTTC.